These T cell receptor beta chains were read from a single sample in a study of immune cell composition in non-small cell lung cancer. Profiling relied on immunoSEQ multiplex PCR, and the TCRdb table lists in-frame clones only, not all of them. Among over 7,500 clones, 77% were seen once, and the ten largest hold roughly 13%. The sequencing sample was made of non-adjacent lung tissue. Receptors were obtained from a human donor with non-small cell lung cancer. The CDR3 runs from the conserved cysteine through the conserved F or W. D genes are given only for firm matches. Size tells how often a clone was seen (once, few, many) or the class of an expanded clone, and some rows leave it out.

CASTSGVNTEAFF	TGTGCCAGCACCTCAGGGGTGAACACTGAAGCTTTCTTT	TRBV7-9	.	TRBJ1-1	.
CASSYSQFTDTQYF	TGTGCCAGCAGTTACTCCCAGTTCACAGATACGCAGTATTTT	TRBV6-5	.	TRBJ2-3	.
CASSADRFNNEQFF	TGTGCCAGCAGCGCGGACAGGTTCAACAATGAGCAGTTCTTC	TRBV9	.	TRBJ2-1	TRBD1
CASSPRQGGTEAFF	TGTGCCAGCAGCCCCCGGCAGGGAGGCACTGAAGCTTTCTTT	TRBV7-2	.	TRBJ1-1	.
CASSQGTGDYEQYF	TGCGCCAGCAGCCAAGGGACAGGGGACTACGAGCAGTACTTC	TRBV4-3	.	TRBJ2-7	TRBD1
CASSYLAGGADTQYF	TGTGCCAGCAGTTATTTAGCGGGAGGGGCAGATACGCAGTATTTT	TRBV2	.	TRBJ2-3	TRBD2
CASTEGGSANYGYTF	TGTGCCAGCACCGAGGGGGGAAGTGCTAACTATGGCTACACCTTC	TRBV5-6	.	TRBJ1-2	.
CSVGWQETQYF	TGCAGCGTTGGTTGGCAAGAGACCCAGTACTTC	TRBV29-1	.	TRBJ2-5	.
CARSAGTDTQYF	TGTGCCCGGAGTGCGGGCACAGATACGCAGTATTTT	TRBV30	.	TRBJ2-3	.
CASSQEKGYEQYF	TGTGCCAGCAGCCAAGAGAAGGGATACGAGCAGTACTTC	TRBV4-2	.	TRBJ2-7	.
CASSLPGEDGYTF	TGTGCCAGCAGCTTGCCAGGGGAGGACGGCTACACCTTC	TRBV5-6	.	TRBJ1-2	.
CASSLLVWETQYF	TGTGCCAGCAGCTTGTTGGTCTGGGAGACCCAGTACTTC	TRBV5-5	once	TRBJ2-5	.
CASNLAGSSYNEQFF	TGTGCCAGCAACCTTGCGGGTAGCTCCTACAATGAGCAGTTCTTC	TRBV28	.	TRBJ2-1	.
CASSYSRNTEAFF	TGTGCCAGCAGTTACTCGAGGAACACTGAAGCTTTCTTT	TRBV6-5	.	TRBJ1-1	.
CASSVQEAEQYF	TGTGCCAGCAGCGTTCAAGAAGCCGAGCAGTACTTC	TRBV28	once	TRBJ2-7	.
CASRQTGWETQYF	TGTGCCAGCAGACAGACAGGGTGGGAGACCCAGTACTTC	TRBV28	.	TRBJ2-5	TRBD1
CASSAGQGIYGYTF	TGTGCCAGCAGCGCCGGACAGGGAATCTATGGCTACACCTTC	TRBV5-8	.	TRBJ1-2	TRBD1
CSVDPPGGLSIYGYTF	TGCAGCGTTGATCCCCCGGGTGGGCTGTCGATATATGGCTACACCTTC	TRBV29-1	.	TRBJ1-2	.
CASSFILGGETYNEQFF	TGTGCCAGCAGTTTCATTTTGGGGGGGGAGACATACAATGAGCAGTTCTTC	TRBV28	.	TRBJ2-1	TRBD2
CASSVAQTMNTEAFF	TGTGCCAGCAGCGTAGCGCAGACTATGAACACTGAAGCTTTCTTT	TRBV9	few	TRBJ1-1	.
CASSEGSGVNSPLHF	TGTGCCAGCAGCGAGGGAAGTGGGGTGAATTCACCCCTCCACTTT	TRBV9	medium-sized	TRBJ1-6	.
CASTNRVNEKLFF	TGTGCCAGTACGAACAGGGTGAATGAAAAACTGTTTTTT	TRBV19	.	TRBJ1-4	.
CASSLRGQGVYNEQFF	TGCGCCAGCAGCTTGAGGGGACAGGGGGTTTACAATGAGCAGTTCTTC	TRBV5-1	.	TRBJ2-1	TRBD1
CASSVDLVAGEQFF	TGTGCCAGCAGTGTGGACCTCGTGGCGGGTGAGCAGTTCTTC	TRBV6-1	.	TRBJ2-1	.
CASWDRSGNTIYF	TGTGCCAGCTGGGACAGATCTGGAAACACCATATATTTT	TRBV28	once	TRBJ1-3	TRBD1
CASSAWTSGGNEQFF	TGTGCCAGCAGCGCGTGGACTAGCGGGGGGAATGAGCAGTTCTTC	TRBV9	.	TRBJ2-1	TRBD2
CASSSLTEQYF	TGTGCCAGCAGCTCCCTTACCGAGCAGTACTTC	TRBV7-2	.	TRBJ2-7	.
CASSPIGQYNEQFF	TGTGCCAGCAGCCCTATAGGACAGTACAATGAGCAGTTCTTC	TRBV25-1	.	TRBJ2-1	.
CASRERTGTKFEQYF	TGCGCCAGCAGGGAAAGGACAGGGACCAAGTTCGAGCAGTACTTC	TRBV4-1	.	TRBJ2-7	TRBD1
CASSSPGGKNIQYF	TGTGCCAGTAGCTCTCCGGGGGGCAAAAACATTCAGTACTTC	TRBV19	.	TRBJ2-4	TRBD2
CASNTAGGVKTQYF	TGTGCCAGCAACACGGCGGGAGGTGTGAAGACCCAGTACTTC	TRBV28	.	TRBJ2-5	TRBD2
CASSVLEDSYNEQFF	TGTGCCAGCAGCGTATTAGAGGACTCCTACAATGAGCAGTTCTTC	TRBV9	.	TRBJ2-1	.
CASSPDRGNHEQYF	TGTGCCAGCAGCCCTGACAGGGGAAACCACGAGCAGTACTTC	TRBV7-9	.	TRBJ2-7	TRBD1